The 17 T cell receptor beta chains below all came from one sample that was sequenced in a study of blood T cell repertoires in COVID-19. Some clones are missing from TCRdb's copy, which holds only in-frame ones; the method was immunoSEQ multiplex PCR. The table lists a few hundred thousand clones, about 88% of them singletons. Sequenced input: PBMCs or T cells enriched from blood (not recorded which). These receptor sequences come from a woman younger than 35 who had been exposed to COVID-19.

This chain connects TRBV28 to TRBJ1-5; TRBD1 matches at 8 bases. The germline CDR1 and CDR2 sequences are MDHEN and SYDVKM. J lost 6 bases, V lost 6 bases, and 4 bases had no gene match. The CDR3 sequence is 13 residues long. Here the CDR3 DNA reads TGTGCCAGCAGGCGGACAGGGACTCAGCCCCAGCATTTT. Its protein is CASRRTGTQPQHF.

The chain joins TRBV28 to TRBJ1-5; TRBD1 agrees at 8 bases. The CDR3 is 15 residues long. Trimming at V came to 5 bases and at J to 3 bases, leaving 6 bases not matched to a gene. Germline CDR1 MDHEN, CDR2 SYDVKM. The CDR3 region is CASSPPGQDNQPQHF. CDR3 sequence (DNA): TGTGCCAGCAGTCCCCCGGGACAGGACAATCAGCCCCAGCATTTT.

This chain uses TRBV5-6 with TRBJ2-7, with D possibly matching TRBD2 (6 bases). Trimming cost V 0 bases and J 4 bases, with 14 bases left between them. The CDR3 covers 15 residues. CDR1 is SGHDT and CDR2 is YYEEEE in the germline V gene. The DNA for the CDR3 is TGTGCCAGCAGCTTGGGTAGTGGACTACAATACGAGCAGTACTTC. Translation gives CASSLGSGLQYEQYF.

The chain uses TRBV24-1 and TRBJ1-2; no clear D gene. The germline V gene encodes CDR1 KGHDR and CDR2 SFDVKD. The V and J ends lost 1 base and 7 bases respectively, with 9 bases between them. The CDR3 has 13 residues. The CDR3 protein is CATSDLDMGGYTF. DNA for the CDR3: TGTGCCACCAGTGATTTAGACATGGGTGGCTACACCTTC.

The chain couples TRBV24-1 to TRBJ1-2; the D gene is possibly TRBD1 (5 bases). The ends were cut back, 10 bases at V and 3 bases at J, with 14 bases in the middle. This CDR3 spans 13 amino acids. Germline V gene lookup returns CDR1 KGHDR and CDR2 SFDVKD. CDR3 DNA: TGTGCCACGGCCCGGAGGGACCACTATGGCTACACCTTC. Its translation is CATARRDHYGYTF.

V and J are TRBV28 and TRBJ1-2; TRBD1 aligns across 8 bases. With 3 bases clipped from V and 7 bases from J, the junction kept 7 bases outside the gene matches. Germline values: CDR1 MDHEN, CDR2 SYDVKM. The CDR3 totals 14 residues. CDR3 residues: CASSFPDRGSGYTF. CDR3 bases: TGTGCCAGCAGTTTTCCAGACAGGGGAAGTGGCTACACCTTC.

The gene calls are TRBV29-1 and TRBJ1-2; a weak D match, TRBD1 (6 bases). V shed 8 bases and J shed 8 bases, with 18 bases lying between them. CDR3 length equals 12 residues. Germline V CDR1 and CDR2: SQVTM, ANQGSEA. This CDR3 is CSSGQLGRGYTF. The CDR3 DNA is TGCAGCTCCGGACAGCTAGGGCGGGGCTACACCTTC.

On this clone itself: The same CDR3 can be traced to other DNA sequences in this sample. The chain employs TRBV28 and TRBJ1-2, with D possibly matching TRBD1 (6 bases). The CDR3 runs to 13 residues. V lost 6 bases to trimming and J lost 2 bases, with 10 bases between them. Germline values: CDR1 MDHEN, CDR2 SYDVKM. The CDR3 DNA is TGTGCCAGCAGCTTGACAGGAAACTATGGCTACACCTTC. This gives the protein CASSLTGNYGYTF.

The chain links TRBV3-1 (or the pseudogene TRBV3-2) to TRBJ2-7; perhaps TRBD2 as D (5 bases). The CDR3 is made up of 17 amino acids. Trimming took off 0 bases at V and 2 bases at J, with 17 bases between the two ends. Germline V gene lookup returns CDR1 LGHDT and CDR2 YNNKEL (reference sequence). The CDR3 protein is CASSQDDPLGGTYEQYF. CDR3 nucleotide sequence: TGTGCCAGCAGCCAAGATGACCCACTAGGAGGAACCTACGAGCAGTACTTC.

J is TRBJ1-5 and V is TRBV24-1; a weak D match, TRBD1 (6 bases). Germline V lookup: CDR1 KGHDR, CDR2 SFDVKD. The V gene lost 4 bases and the J gene lost 0 bases, with 9 bases spanning the gap. The CDR3 totals 15 residues. In DNA, the CDR3 is TGTGCCACCAGTGACAGGGGATCTAGCAATCAGCCCCAGCATTTT. It yields the protein CATSDRGSSNQPQHF.

This clone turned up a few times. The chain is built from TRBV7-9 and TRBJ2-7; D perhaps matches TRBD1 (6 bases). CDR3 length: 13 residues. Trimming took off 6 bases at V and 1 base at J, with 10 bases between the two ends. Germline CDR1 reads SEHNR; CDR2 reads FQNEAQ (reference sequence). CDR3 in amino acids: CASSSTGSYEQYF. The DNA of the CDR3 is TGTGCCAGCAGTTCGACAGGTTCCTACGAGCAGTACTTC.

The chain couples TRBV28 to TRBJ1-6; maybe TRBD1 (6 bases). The CDR3 has 15 amino acids. V was clipped by 6 bases and J by 4 bases, with 13 bases between them. Germline CDR1 reads MDHEN; CDR2 reads SYDVKM. The CDR3: CASSRDTDYNSPLHF. Written as DNA, the CDR3 is TGTGCCAGCAGCCGGGACACAGATTATAATTCACCCCTCCACTTT.

In DNA, the CDR3 is TGTGCCAGCACCGGACAGGGGGCGAGTTATGTCAATCAGCCCCAGCATTTT. It translates to CASTGQGASYVNQPQHF. The V and J genes are TRBV2 and TRBJ1-5, with 11 bases lining up with TRBD1. Germline CDR1 SNHLY, CDR2 FYNNEI. The CDR3 extends over 17 amino acids. J lost 3 bases, V lost 7 bases, and 11 bases had no gene match.

The chain's CDR3 is CASSLTVFNQPQHF. The CDR3 DNA reads TGTGCCAGCAGCCTGACAGTCTTCAATCAGCCCCAGCATTTT. The chain couples TRBV28 to TRBJ1-5; perhaps TRBD1 as D (5 bases). Germline V gene lookup returns CDR1 MDHEN and CDR2 SYDVKM. The length of the CDR3 is 14 residues. The ends were cut back, 6 bases at V and 3 bases at J, with 12 bases in the middle.

Here the CDR3 reads CASSRRTSGGETQYF. CDR3 in DNA: TGTGCCAGCAGCCGACGGACTAGCGGAGGGGAGACCCAGTACTTC. This chain uses TRBV3-1 (or the pseudogene TRBV3-2) with TRBJ2-5; 10 bases line up with TRBD2. CDR3 length equals 15 residues. Germline-derived CDR1 and CDR2 are LGHDT and YNNKEL (reference sequence). Trimming took 4 bases from V and 5 from J; bases not matched to a gene: 7.

This clone has just a few counts. This chain connects TRBV12-3 or TRBV12-4 to TRBJ1-1; 10 bases fit TRBD1. Trimming removed 3 bases from V and 11 bases from J; junction bases left unmatched: 6. The CDR3 runs to 13 residues. The CDR3 protein is CASSFRQGAGAFF. The CDR3 DNA follows: TGTGCCAGCAGTTTCCGACAGGGGGCGGGTGCTTTCTTT.

This chain connects TRBV28 to TRBJ1-5, with 7 bases lining up with TRBD1. With 6 bases clipped from V and 6 bases from J, the junction kept 8 bases outside the gene matches. The CDR3 covers 14 residues. Germline V gene lookup returns CDR1 MDHEN and CDR2 SYDVKM. The CDR3 coding sequence is TGTGCCAGCAGCTTCACAGGGGTCGCTCAGCCCCAGCATTTT. Protein: CASSFTGVAQPQHF.